The sequence of this T cell receptor beta chain was determined in a study of Ad26.COV2.S vaccination and SARS-CoV-2 variants. Study background: Once, or twice with 56 days between doses, Ad26.COV2.S was given intramuscularly.

Unmatched junction bases numbered 4, after V lost 5 bases and J lost 3 bases. Germline values: CDR1 MNHEY, CDR2 SMNVEV (reference sequence). This CDR3 has 14 amino acids. Stated treatment: 19 received Ad26.COV2.S at low or high dose, single or two shots; roughly five received placebo; per-sample allocation not given. Specimens were obtained on day 63 following the first vaccine or placebo injection. The repertoire was sequenced with immunoSEQ multiplex PCR; TCRdb's copy has only in-frame clones and lacks some. The data show around 300,000 clones, with around 90% seen just once and roughly 6% held by the top ten. Worth noting for this clone: Its antigen is unidentified.

Study findings and constraints: Vaccine recipients showed a spike-specific TCR breadth that was higher than in placebo recipients.

This chain connects TRBV27 to TRBJ1-3; 7 nucleotides agree with TRBD1. Sequenced material: peripheral blood, taken in a trial of Ad26.COV2.S vaccine versus placebo. The sequence was obtained from a person between 18 and 59 years old who received the Ad26.COV2.S COVID-19 vaccine or a placebo. The CDR3 region is CASSEWTGGNTIYF. The CDR3, as DNA: TGTGCCAGCAGTGAGTGGACAGGTGGAAACACCATATATTTT.